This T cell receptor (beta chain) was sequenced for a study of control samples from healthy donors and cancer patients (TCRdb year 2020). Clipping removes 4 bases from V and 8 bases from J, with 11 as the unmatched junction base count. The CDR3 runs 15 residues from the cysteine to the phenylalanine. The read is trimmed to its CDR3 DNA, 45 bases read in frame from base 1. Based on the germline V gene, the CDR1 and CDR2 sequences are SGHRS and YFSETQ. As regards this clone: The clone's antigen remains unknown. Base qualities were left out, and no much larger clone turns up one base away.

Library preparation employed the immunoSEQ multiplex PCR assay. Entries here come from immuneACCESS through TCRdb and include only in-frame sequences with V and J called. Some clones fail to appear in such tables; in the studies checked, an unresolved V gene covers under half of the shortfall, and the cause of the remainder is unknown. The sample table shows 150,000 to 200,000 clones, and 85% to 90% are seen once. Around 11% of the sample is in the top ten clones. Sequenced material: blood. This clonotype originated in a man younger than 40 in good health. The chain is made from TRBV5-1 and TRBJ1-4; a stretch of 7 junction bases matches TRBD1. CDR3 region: CASSLLTGRDEKLFF. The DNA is TGCGCCAGCAGCCTTTTGACAGGGAGGGACGAAAAACTGTTTTTT.